Shown below are 7 T cell receptor beta chains from a single sample sequenced in a study of beta chain features in type 1 diabetes. The entirety of the isolated RNA underwent reverse transcription, so expressed TCRB transcripts were sequenced. Repertoires were generated with immunoSEQ multiplex PCR, while TCRdb's copy carries only in-frame clones and drops some. The table records 860,000 or so clones, roughly 15% of them present only once. Sequences were obtained from naive CD4+ T cells from blood. The receptors shown here come from a woman younger than 30 in good health.

This rearrangement joins TRBV6-6 to TRBJ1-3; D is uncertain. V dropped 2 bases and J dropped 2 bases, with 1 base sitting between them. Germline lookup yields CDR1 MNHNY and CDR2 SVGAGI (reference sequence). This CDR3 is built from 12 residues. CDR3 DNA: TGTGCCAGCAGTTACCCTGGAAACACCATATATTTT. Amino acids: CASSYPGNTIYF.

This clone was found a few times. The rearrangement links TRBV7-2 to TRBJ2-3; D gene ambiguous. The V gene lost 5 bases and the J gene lost 8 bases, with 26 bases spanning the gap. Germline V gene data show CDR1 as SGHTA and CDR2 as FQGNSA. This CDR3 contains 17 residues. CDR3 loop: CASSPPVVDRYRATQYF. The CDR3 nucleotides read TGTGCCAGCAGCCCCCCGGTTGTCGATAGGTACCGAGCTACGCAGTATTTT.

There are a few counts of this clone. The chain recombines TRBV6-5 with TRBJ2-1, with 8 bases lining up with TRBD1. This CDR3 region has 16 residues. The V gene end was trimmed by 6 bases and the J gene end by 3 bases; junction bases not matched to a gene: 10. Germline CDR1 is MNHEY and CDR2 is SVGAGI. The CDR3 DNA is TGTGCCAGCAGCTACAAAGGGACAGGCTACTACAATGAGCAGTTCTTC. Encoded protein: CASSYKGTGYYNEQFF.

The chain couples TRBV18 to TRBJ2-7; 11 nucleotides align to TRBD1. The CDR3 totals 15 residues. The V segment lost 4 bases and the J segment 1 base; nucleotides outside the gene matches: 3. The germline V gene encodes CDR1 KGHSH and CDR2 LQKENI. CDR3 sequence reads: CASSQDRGQSYEQYF. In DNA, the CDR3 is TGTGCCAGCTCACAGGACAGGGGGCAGTCCTACGAGCAGTACTTC.

This clone was detected a few times. The chain joins TRBV28 to TRBJ1-3; D not resolved. Germline V lookup: CDR1 MDHEN, CDR2 SYDVKM. V lost 6 bases and J lost 0, with 12 bases in between. The CDR3 has 15 amino acids. CDR3 region: CASRSGGLSGNTIYF. Written as DNA, the CDR3 is TGTGCCAGCAGATCCGGAGGTCTCTCTGGAAACACCATATATTTT.

This sequence joins TRBV4-1 and TRBJ2-2; the D is unclear. Trimming removed 4 bases at V and 7 bases at J, with 7 bases between. The length of the CDR3 is 12 residues. Germline CDR1 reads MGHRA; CDR2 reads YSYEKL. The CDR3 DNA reads TGCGCCAGCAGCCCGGCCGGCGGGGAGCTGTTTTTT. Its protein product is CASSPAGGELFF.

This clone was counted between two and nine times. The rearrangement uses TRBV11-2 and TRBJ2-1; 7 nucleotides line up with TRBD2. V was pared by 5 bases and J by 0 bases, with 7 bases of the junction left unmatched. Germline CDR1 and CDR2: SGHAT and FQNNGV. This CDR3 region has 16 residues. Written as DNA, the CDR3 is TGTGCCAGCAGCGGGGTGGGCGGGAGCTCCTACAATGAGCAGTTCTTC. It specifies CASSGVGGSSYNEQFF.